The sample holds many counts of the clone carrying this T cell receptor (beta chain). Trimming left V 2 bases short and J 3 bases short, with 10 bases between. There are 14 residues in the CDR3. MiXCR, applied by TCRdb to the 5' RACE reads, yields one record per CDR3 protein. This sample has about 340,000 distinct CDR3 sequences, with about 15% found just once. This record belongs to a study of CD8 T cells in ankylosing spondylitis. The receptor comes from a male donor with ankylosing spondylitis or in good health (not recorded which). Sequencing used blood, either unsorted or a sorted T cell fraction (not recorded which). The chain joins TRBV12-3 or TRBV12-4 to TRBJ1-2; D remains unclear. The CDR3 here is CASSLMSAYYGYTF. CDR3 nucleotide sequence: TGTGCCAGCAGTTTAATGTCAGCCTACTATGGCTACACCTTC.